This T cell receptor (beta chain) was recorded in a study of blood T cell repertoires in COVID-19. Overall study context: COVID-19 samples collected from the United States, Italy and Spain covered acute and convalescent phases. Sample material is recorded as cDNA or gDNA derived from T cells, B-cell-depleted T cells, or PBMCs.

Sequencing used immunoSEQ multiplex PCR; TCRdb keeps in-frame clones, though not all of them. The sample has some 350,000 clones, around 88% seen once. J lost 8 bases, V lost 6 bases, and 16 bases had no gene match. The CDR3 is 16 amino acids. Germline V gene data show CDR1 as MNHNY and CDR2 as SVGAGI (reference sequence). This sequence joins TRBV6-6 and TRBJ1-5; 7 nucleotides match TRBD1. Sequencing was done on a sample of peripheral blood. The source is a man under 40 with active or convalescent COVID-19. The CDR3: CASSPRDRADRKPQHF. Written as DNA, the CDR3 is TGTGCCAGCAGCCCAAGAGACAGGGCAGATCGTAAGCCCCAGCATTTT.